Listed here are 5 T cell receptor beta chains from one sample, sequenced in a study of shared clonotypes between healthy human individuals. Sequenced by immunoSEQ multiplex PCR; TCRdb stores in-frame clones only, minus some. The sample holds 530,000 or so clones, about 75% seen once. Input material: PBMCs. The receptor source for this set is a woman in her thirties or forties in good health. Some clones in this sample may be carry-over from other donors' samples.

The chain uses TRBV30 and TRBJ1-2, with 11 nucleotides matching TRBD1. This CDR3 contains 18 residues. J was trimmed by 6 bases and V by 0 bases; bases with no gene match: 15. Germline CDR1 is GTSNPN and CDR2 is SVGIG (reference sequence). CDR3 loop: CAWSVRGTGGHTANGYTF. The CDR3 nucleotides read TGTGCCTGGAGTGTACGGGGGACAGGGGGGCACACCGCTAATGGCTACACCTTC.

The chain employs TRBV28 and TRBJ2-1; possible D gene TRBD2, 6 bases. Germline CDR1 reads MDHEN; CDR2 reads SYDVKM. V dropped 10 bases and J dropped 0 bases, with 13 bases sitting between them. The CDR3 contains 14 residues. The chain's CDR3 is CATKTSRSYNEQFF. Here the CDR3 DNA reads TGTGCCACCAAGACTAGTCGCTCCTACAATGAGCAGTTCTTC.

This chain connects TRBV7-2 to TRBJ2-7; TRBD2 matches 13 bases. Germline V gives CDR1 SGHTA, CDR2 FQGNSA. This CDR3 has 15 residues. J gave up 3 bases and V 4 bases, and 3 bases lay outside the gene matches. The CDR3 DNA is TGTGCCAGCAGCTACGGGACTAGCGGGATCTACGAGCAGTACTTC. Translation: CASSYGTSGIYEQYF.

The rearrangement links TRBV20-1 to TRBJ2-1; D call uncertain. The CDR3 has 11 residues. The germline V gene has CDR1 DFQATT and CDR2 SNEGSKA (reference sequence). Trimming shortened V by 6 bases and J by 4 bases, and 7 bases separated the two germline ends. CDR3 residues: CSAVVYNEQFF. For the CDR3, the DNA is TGCAGTGCCGTTGTTTACAATGAGCAGTTCTTC.

This clone was picked up one time. The chain recombines TRBV19 with TRBJ2-7, with TRBD2 as a possible D gene (5 bases). The CDR3 runs 15 residues. CDR1 is LNHDA, CDR2 SQIVND, per germline (reference sequence). V lost 5 bases, J lost 2 bases, and 16 bases lay in between. The CDR3 DNA is TGTGCCAGTAGTGAGTCGGACTCCCTTACCTACGAGCAGTACTTC. This encodes CASSESDSLTYEQYF. Based on the CDR3 plus reference TRBV19 and TRBJ2-7, the full variable domain is DGGITQSPKYLFRKEGQNVTLSCEQNLNHDAMYWYRQDPGQGLRLIYYSQIVNDFQKGDIAEGYSVSREKKESFPLTVTSAQKNPTAFYLCASSESDSLTYEQYFGPGTRLTVT.